This T cell receptor beta chain was found in a study of T cell responses to AZD1222 COVID-19 vaccine. This clone was counted a single time. Trimming removed 4 bases at V and 0 bases at J, with 12 bases between. The germline V gene encodes CDR1 LGHNA and CDR2 YSLEER. CDR3 length: 15 amino acids. Only in-frame clones appear in the TCRdb table, and some are missing; sequencing was by immunoSEQ multiplex PCR. Among some 150,000 clones listed, 88% were seen once. This clonotype originated in an adult who received the MenACWY meningococcal vaccine as a control. The sequencing here drew on peripheral blood, taken 28 days after the second dose of the MenACWY control vaccine. The chain uses TRBV4-3 and TRBJ1-1; D is perhaps TRBD1 (5 bases). Here the CDR3 DNA reads TGCGCCAGCAGCCCCGGCGGGGCCATGAACACTGAAGCTTTCTTT. Translation: CASSPGGAMNTEAFF.